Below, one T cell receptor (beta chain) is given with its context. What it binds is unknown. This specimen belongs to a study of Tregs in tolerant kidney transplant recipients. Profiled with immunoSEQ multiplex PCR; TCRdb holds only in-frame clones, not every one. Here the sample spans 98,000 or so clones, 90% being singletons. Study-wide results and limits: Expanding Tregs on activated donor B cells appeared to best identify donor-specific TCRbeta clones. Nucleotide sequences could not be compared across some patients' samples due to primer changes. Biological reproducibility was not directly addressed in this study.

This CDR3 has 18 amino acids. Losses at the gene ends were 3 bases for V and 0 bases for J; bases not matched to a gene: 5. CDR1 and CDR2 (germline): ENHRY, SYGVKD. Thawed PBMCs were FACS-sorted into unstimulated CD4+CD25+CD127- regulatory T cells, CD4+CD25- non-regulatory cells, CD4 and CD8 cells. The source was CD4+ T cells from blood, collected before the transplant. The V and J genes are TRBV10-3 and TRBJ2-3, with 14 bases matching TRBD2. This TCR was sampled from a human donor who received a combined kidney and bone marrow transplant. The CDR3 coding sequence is TGTGCCATCAGTGAAAGACTAGCGGGGGGGACTAGCACAGATACGCAGTATTTT. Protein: CAISERLAGGTSTDTQYF.